One and the same sample provided the 32 T cell receptor beta chains below, sequenced in a study of blood T cell repertoires in COVID-19. Measured with immunoSEQ multiplex PCR; TCRdb has only the in-frame clones, and not every one. The sample carries fewer than 200,000 clones, about 80% recorded once. The specimen sequenced was peripheral blood. All receptors come from a man aged 70-80 years with active or convalescent COVID-19.

The J gene is TRBJ1-2, the V gene TRBV7-9, with TRBD1 as a possible D gene (6 bases). The germline CDR1 and CDR2 sequences are SEHNR and FQNEAQ (reference sequence). The V and J ends lost 1 base and 4 bases respectively, with 13 bases between them. The length of the CDR3 is 15 residues. The CDR3 loop is CASSLGGRDTYGYTF. CDR3 in DNA: TGTGCCAGCAGCTTAGGGGGACGGGACACCTATGGCTACACCTTC. Complete variable domain (other parts from reference TRBV7-9 and TRBJ1-2): DTGVSQNPRHKITKRGQNVTFRCDPISEHNRLYWYRQTLGQGPEFLTYFQNEAQLEKSRLLSDRFSAERPKGSFSTLEIQRTEQGDSAMYLCASSLGGRDTYGYTFGSGTRLTVV.

The chain couples TRBV18 to TRBJ1-3; 9 bases match TRBD1. V gave up 2 bases and J gave up 0 bases; unmatched junction bases: 2. CDR1 is KGHSH, CDR2 LQKENI, per germline. The CDR3 contains 16 residues. CDR3 residues: CASSPRGQGSGNTIYF. CDR3 nucleotides: TGTGCCAGCTCACCAAGGGGACAGGGCTCTGGAAACACCATATATTTT.

This sequence joins TRBV19 and TRBJ1-6; 8 bases line up with TRBD1. V lost 7 bases, J lost 5 bases, and 4 bases stayed unmatched. The CDR3 is 14 residues long. Germline V CDR1 and CDR2: LNHDA, SQIVND (reference sequence). The chain's CDR3 is CASTPTGDNSPLHF. CDR3 nucleotide sequence: TGTGCCAGTACCCCGACAGGGGATAATTCACCCCTCCACTTT. The whole variable domain, filled in from reference TRBV19 and TRBJ1-6, reads DGGITQSPKYLFRKEGQNVTLSCEQNLNHDAMYWYRQDPGQGLRLIYYSQIVNDFQKGDIAEGYSVSREKKESFPLTVTSAQKNPTAFYLCASTPTGDNSPLHFGNGTRLTVT.

This clone was observed a handful of times. J is TRBJ2-3 and V is TRBV30, with 9 bases aligning to TRBD2. CDR1 is GTSNPN and CDR2 is SVGIG in the germline V gene (reference sequence). Losses at the gene ends were 3 bases for V and 1 base for J; bases not matched to a gene: 2. This CDR3 spans 14 amino acids. The CDR3 bases are TGTGCCTGGAGACCTAGCGGGGGCACAGATACGCAGTATTTT. Translation gives CAWRPSGGTDTQYF.

The chain is built from TRBV6-5 and TRBJ2-2, with TRBD2 matching 9 bases. The CDR3 totals 15 residues. Germline lookup yields CDR1 MNHEY and CDR2 SVGAGI. J was trimmed by 1 base and V by 7 bases; bases with no gene match: 4. DNA of the CDR3: TGTGCCAGCATGGGAGCGGGGGGGAACACCGGGGAGCTGTTTTTT. Amino acids: CASMGAGGNTGELFF.

J is TRBJ1-3 and V is TRBV11-2; D is unclear. This CDR3 is built from 15 residues. V was trimmed by 0 bases and J by 3 bases, leaving 9 bases between them. Germline lookup yields CDR1 SGHAT and CDR2 FQNNGV. The CDR3, as DNA: TGTGCCAGCAGCTTAGAACAGCTATTTGGAAACACCATATATTTT. It translates to CASSLEQLFGNTIYF.

J is TRBJ2-7 and V is TRBV25-1, with a weak D call TRBD2 (5 bases). This CDR3 spans 14 amino acids. Germline CDR1 is MGHDK and CDR2 is SYGVNS. Trimming pared 1 base from V and 3 bases from J, leaving 10 bases between. For the CDR3, the DNA is TGTGCCAGCAGTGAATCGGGGTTGCTCTACGAGCAGTACTTC. Amino acids: CASSESGLLYEQYF.

This chain links TRBV27 with TRBJ2-1; 10 bases are a match to TRBD1. The J segment lost 8 bases and the V segment lost 4 bases, leaving 2 bases of the junction unmatched. This CDR3 spans 13 amino acids. Germline CDR1 is MNHEY and CDR2 is SMNVEV (reference sequence). The CDR3 protein is CASSWDRGDEQFF. CDR3 DNA sequence: TGTGCCAGCAGTTGGGACAGGGGCGATGAGCAGTTCTTC.

This chain connects TRBV30 to TRBJ2-3; D is unresolved. This CDR3 is 12 amino acids long. Looked up from germline, CDR1 is GTSNPN and CDR2 is SVGIG (reference sequence). With 0 bases removed from V and 6 bases from J, the gap between germline ends came to 7 bases. The CDR3 sequence: CAWSVARDTQYF. The CDR3 nucleotides are TGTGCCTGGAGTGTAGCCAGGGATACGCAGTATTTT.

This chain connects TRBV2 to TRBJ1-1, with D possibly TRBD1 on 5 matching bases. This CDR3 comprises 14 residues. Per germline, CDR1 SNHLY and CDR2 FYNNEI. The V end lost 8 bases, the J end lost 4 bases, and 17 bases lay between the germline ends. The CDR3 nucleotides are TGTGCCAGCCACAGGCCAGGGTCGGGCACTGAAGCTTTCTTT. Protein sequence: CASHRPGSGTEAFF.

This clone was recorded once. CDR3 coding DNA: TGTGCCAGCAGCAATAAGATGGGACAGGGTAGCACAGATACGCAGTATTTT. Translating it yields CASSNKMGQGSTDTQYF. The chain links TRBV9 to TRBJ2-3; 9 bases agree with TRBD1. V trimming: 4 bases; J trimming: 0 bases; junction bases outside the gene matches: 9. The CDR3 extends over 17 amino acids. CDR1 is SGDLS, CDR2 YYNGEE, per germline.

The rearrangement joins TRBV3-1 (or the pseudogene TRBV3-2) to TRBJ2-3; 8 bases match TRBD2. The J segment lost 0 bases and the V segment lost 1 base, leaving 3 bases of the junction unmatched. This CDR3 region has 16 residues. Germline V lookup: CDR1 LGHDT, CDR2 YNNKEL (reference sequence). In nucleotides, the CDR3 is TGTGCCAGCAGCCAAGTTAGCGGGACTAGCACAGATACGCAGTATTTT. Translating it yields CASSQVSGTSTDTQYF.

Regarding this clone: The germline gene is not matched at one end of the junction; a read error may be the cause. V and J are TRBV7-2 and TRBJ2-3; 9 positions agree with TRBD2. CDR1 is SGHTA, CDR2 FQGNSA, per germline. The CDR3 is 15 amino acids. CDR3 DNA sequence: TGTGCCAGCAGCTTATCAGCGGGGGGCACGGATACGCAGTATTTT. Protein sequence: CASSLSAGGTDTQYF.

This clone has only a few counts. The rearrangement links TRBV12-3 or TRBV12-4 to TRBJ2-5; D is possibly TRBD1 (6 bases). CDR3 length: 13 amino acids. The V and J ends lost 5 bases and 3 bases respectively, with 10 bases between them. The CDR3 coding sequence is TGTGCCAGCAGTCTCGGACAGAAAGAGACCCAGTACTTC. Translated: CASSLGQKETQYF.

The V gene is TRBV16, the J gene TRBJ2-7; TRBD1 is a possible D gene (6 bases). The length of the CDR3 is 15 residues. Per germline, CDR1 KGHSY and CDR2 FQNENV. With 2 bases removed from V and 3 bases from J, the gap between germline ends came to 14 bases. The chain's CDR3 is CASSQIWTERYEQYF. CDR3 bases: TGTGCCAGCAGCCAAATATGGACAGAACGCTACGAGCAGTACTTC. Full variable domain (missing parts from reference TRBV16 and TRBJ2-7): GEEVAQTPKHLVRGEGQKAKLYCAPIKGHSYVFWYQQVLKNEFKFLISFQNENVFDETGMPKERFSAKCLPNSPCSLEIQATKLEDSAVYFCASSQIWTERYEQYFGPGTRLTVT.

This chain joins TRBV6-1 and TRBJ2-2; D is perhaps TRBD2 (6 bases). CDR1 and CDR2 from the germline V gene are MNHNS and SASEGT. This CDR3 is built from 15 residues. Trimming cost V 6 bases and J 2 bases, with 13 bases left between them. The CDR3 is CASSTGTLNTGELFF. CDR3 in DNA: TGTGCCAGCAGCACCGGGACTTTAAACACCGGGGAGCTGTTTTTT.

The V and J genes are TRBV10-3 and TRBJ2-2; TRBD2 matches 10 bases. The germline V gene has CDR1 ENHRY and CDR2 SYGVKD. CDR3 size: 21 residues. J was trimmed by 2 bases and V by 2 bases; bases with no gene match: 17. DNA for the CDR3: TGTGCCATCAGTGAGACGAGCTTAGCGATGAGCGGGGGGGGCAACACCGGGGAGCTGTTTTTT. It translates to CAISETSLAMSGGGNTGELFF.

The chain is built from TRBV20-1 and TRBJ2-3, with 8 bases identical to TRBD2. V lost 3 bases, J lost 3 bases, and 5 bases stayed unmatched. This CDR3 is built from 14 residues. Germline V gene lookup returns CDR1 DFQATT and CDR2 SNEGSKA (reference sequence). The chain's CDR3 is CSASGAGETDTQYF. The DNA of the CDR3 is TGCAGTGCTAGTGGAGCGGGGGAGACAGATACGCAGTATTTT.

The chain uses TRBV27 and TRBJ1-5; no clear D. This CDR3 spans 14 amino acids. CDR1 MNHEY and CDR2 SMNVEV come from the germline V gene (reference sequence). Trimming took off 4 bases at V and 0 bases at J, with 7 bases between the two ends. CDR3 DNA: TGTGCCAGCAGTTCAGATTATAGCAATCAGCCCCAGCATTTT. Translation: CASSSDYSNQPQHF.

The CDR3 spells CASSSLDRSQETQYF. As DNA, the CDR3 is TGTGCCAGCAGTTCCCTCGACAGGTCCCAAGAGACCCAGTACTTC. V gene TRBV6-2 or TRBV6-3 combines with J gene TRBJ2-5, with a possible D match to TRBD1 (6 bases). The V and J ends lost 4 bases and 1 base respectively, with 13 bases between them. The CDR3 is 15 amino acids. Germline CDR1 and CDR2: MNHEY and SVGEGT.

The rearrangement links TRBV5-6 to TRBJ2-5; 10 bases map to TRBD2. The germline V gene encodes CDR1 SGHDT and CDR2 YYEEEE. The CDR3 spans 16 residues. The V segment lost 2 bases and the J segment 1 base; nucleotides outside the gene matches: 5. The CDR3 protein is CASSFSLAGTQETQYF. The CDR3 nucleotides read TGTGCCAGCAGCTTCTCACTAGCGGGGACCCAAGAGACCCAGTACTTC. The full variable domain, completed using reference TRBV5-6 and TRBJ2-5, is DAGVTQSPTHLIKTRGQQVTLRCSPKSGHDTVSWYQQALGQGPQFIFQYYEEEERQRGNFPDRFSGHQFPNYSSELNVNALLLGDSALYLCASSFSLAGTQETQYFGPGTRLLVL.

The chain uses TRBV5-1 and TRBJ2-5; the match to TRBD1 covers 8 bases. With 0 bases clipped from V and 1 base from J, the junction kept 5 bases outside the gene matches. There are 16 residues in the CDR3. Looked up from germline, CDR1 is SGHRS and CDR2 is YFSETQ. CDR3 sequence reads: CASSLGGQGTQETQYF. CDR3 in DNA: TGCGCCAGCAGCTTGGGAGGACAGGGTACCCAAGAGACCCAGTACTTC.

The chain employs TRBV7-6 and TRBJ2-7; D uncertain. Trimming removed 5 bases at V and 6 bases at J, with 20 bases between. The germline V gene has CDR1 SGHVS and CDR2 FNYEAQ. The CDR3 extends over 15 amino acids. Here the CDR3 DNA reads TGTGCCAGCAGCGTTGCGGATGCCCCGCCGGTCGAGCAGTACTTC. Translation: CASSVADAPPVEQYF.

V and J are TRBV29-1 and TRBJ1-5; 9 bases align to TRBD1. This CDR3 is built from 13 residues. The J segment lost 5 bases and the V segment lost 6 bases, leaving 5 bases of the junction unmatched. Germline assignment: CDR1 SQVTM and CDR2 ANQGSEA. The CDR3 region is CSVAGDRDQPQHF. For the CDR3, the DNA is TGCAGCGTCGCGGGGGACAGGGATCAGCCCCAGCATTTT.

The J gene is TRBJ2-1, the V gene TRBV9; D is uncertain. Trimming shortened V by 4 bases and J by 0 bases, and 8 bases separated the two germline ends. Per the germline V gene, CDR1 is SGDLS and CDR2 is YYNGEE. This CDR3 has 14 amino acids. The CDR3 reads CASSRVASYNEQFF. The CDR3 DNA sequence: TGTGCCAGCAGCCGGGTGGCCTCCTACAATGAGCAGTTCTTC.

The genes are TRBV10-2 and TRBJ1-2; no clear D gene. The CDR3 has 16 residues. The germline V gene encodes CDR1 WSHSY and CDR2 SAAADI. V lost 6 bases and J lost 8, with 25 bases in between. The CDR3 DNA follows: TGCGCCAGCAGGTCAGTAGAGGGCGGAATATCTAGCGGCTACACCTTC. Its translation: CASRSVEGGISSGYTF.

This chain joins TRBV19 and TRBJ1-5, with 9 bases fitting TRBD1. The CDR3 spans 16 residues. In germline, CDR1 is LNHDA, CDR2 SQIVND (reference sequence). Trimming removed 4 bases from V and 3 bases from J; junction bases left unmatched: 7. In DNA, the CDR3 is TGTGCCAGTAGTAAAACAGGGGGCAGTGACAATCAGCCCCAGCATTTT. This gives the protein CASSKTGGSDNQPQHF.

V gene TRBV5-1 combines with J gene TRBJ1-2; 10 bases fit TRBD1. In germline, CDR1 is SGHRS, CDR2 YFSETQ. Trimming at V came to 3 bases and at J to 2 bases, leaving 1 base not matched to a gene. The CDR3 consists of 14 residues. Written as DNA, the CDR3 is TGCGCCAGCAGCTCGACAGGGGGCAACTATGGCTACACCTTC. It specifies CASSSTGGNYGYTF.

CDR3 in amino acids: CASSTPTELANYGYTF. The CDR3 nucleotides are TGTGCCAGCAGCACACCGACAGAGTTAGCTAACTATGGCTACACCTTC. The V call is TRBV5-6, the J call TRBJ1-2, with D maybe TRBD1 (5 bases). The germline V and J ends were trimmed by 4 bases and 0 bases, with 16 bases remaining between them. Germline CDR1 is SGHDT and CDR2 is YYEEEE. This CDR3 contains 16 residues.

The CDR3 region is CASSAARGQGANTGELFF. Here the CDR3 DNA reads TGTGCCAGCAGCGCCGCCCGCGGACAGGGGGCTAACACCGGGGAGCTGTTTTTT. The V gene is TRBV7-9, the J gene TRBJ2-2; 11 positions agree with TRBD1. The ends lost 5 bases at V and 2 bases at J; junction bases unmatched: 10. In germline, CDR1 is SEHNR, CDR2 FQNEAQ (reference sequence). The CDR3 contains 18 residues.

The chain recombines TRBV10-3 with TRBJ2-7; 10 bases match TRBD1. Germline CDR1 ENHRY, CDR2 SYGVKD. The CDR3 consists of 15 residues. V was clipped by 4 bases and J by 4 bases; unmatched bases: 7. CDR3 residues: CAISARDRGRYEQYF. The CDR3 nucleotides read TGTGCCATCAGTGCGCGGGACAGGGGTAGGTACGAGCAGTACTTC.

The genes are TRBV18 and TRBJ1-4; D is unresolved. Germline values: CDR1 KGHSH, CDR2 LQKENI. This CDR3 is built from 13 residues. Trimming shortened V by 1 base and J by 6 bases, and 6 bases separated the two germline ends. The CDR3 bases are TGTGCCAGCTCACCACTTCGTTATGAAAAACTGTTTTTT. Its protein product is CASSPLRYEKLFF.